This T cell receptor (beta chain) was obtained from a study of cytomegalovirus exposure and HLA in healthy donors. The primer mix had 60 Vbeta and 13 Jbeta primers. TCRdb's table, derived via immunoSEQ multiplex PCR, lists solely in-frame clones and lacks some. The sample records 160,000 or so clones, more than 60% being singletons. Per the germline V gene, CDR1 is MNHNY and CDR2 is SVGAGI (reference sequence). V lost 2 bases and J lost 2, with 10 bases in between. The CDR3 totals 15 residues. The J gene is TRBJ1-3, the V gene TRBV6-6; D may be TRBD1 (5 bases). The clonotype was recovered from a human donor in good health. Input material: PBMCs. The CDR3 DNA reads TGTGCCAGCAGTTACGGTGCGGGGGCTGGAAACACCATATATTTT. This codes for CASSYGAGAGNTIYF.